Each of the 6 T cell receptor beta chains below was sequenced from the same sample in a study of blood T cell repertoires in COVID-19. The protocol was immunoSEQ multiplex PCR, while the TCRdb copy is restricted to in-frame clones and leaves out a portion. The data show 150,000 to 200,000 clones, with about 89% seen just once and about 1.9% held by the top ten. Sequenced: peripheral blood. These receptors all come from a young man who had recovered from COVID-19.

The J gene is TRBJ2-3, the V gene TRBV7-2; D possibly corresponds to TRBD1 (5 bases). This CDR3 contains 14 residues. CDR1 is SGHTA and CDR2 is FQGNSA in the germline V gene. Trimming stripped 1 base from V and 9 bases from J, with 14 bases between. This chain's CDR3 is CASSLVDARATQYF. DNA of the CDR3: TGTGCCAGCAGCTTAGTGGACGCCAGGGCAACGCAGTATTTT.

The rearrangement uses TRBV28 and TRBJ1-3, with D unclear. The V end was cut by 6 bases, the J end by 8 bases, with 11 bases between. The germline CDR1 and CDR2 sequences are MDHEN and SYDVKM. The CDR3 loop spans 12 amino acids. The CDR3, as DNA: TGTGCCAGCAGGGCAGGCTCGGACACCATATATTTT. It codes for CASRAGSDTIYF. Complete variable domain (other parts from reference TRBV28 and TRBJ1-3): DVKVTQSSRYLVKRTGEKVFLECVQDMDHENMFWYRQDPGLGLRLIYFSYDVKMKEKGDIPEGYSVSREKKERFSLILESASTNQTSMYLCASRAGSDTIYFGEGSWLTVV.

The rearrangement uses TRBV6-6 and TRBJ1-2, with TRBD1 identical over 8 bases. Looked up from germline, CDR1 is MNHNY and CDR2 is SVGAGI (reference sequence). The CDR3 extends over 14 amino acids. V lost 5 bases to trimming and J lost 3 bases; unmatched junction nucleotides: 5. The CDR3 coding sequence is TGTGCCAGCAGTAGGACAGGGACTTACTATGGCTACACCTTC. It translates to CASSRTGTYYGYTF.

V is TRBV28 and J is TRBJ1-2; D is unclear. The CDR3 spans 15 residues. The germline CDR1 and CDR2 sequences are MDHEN and SYDVKM. The germline V and J ends were trimmed by 8 bases and 4 bases, with 20 bases remaining between them. The CDR3 region is CASRGKGRYLYGYTF. DNA of the CDR3: TGTGCCAGCCGAGGGAAAGGACGCTATCTCTATGGCTACACCTTC.

The chain combines TRBV9 with TRBJ1-2; D perhaps matches TRBD1 (5 bases). The germline gives CDR1 SGDLS, CDR2 YYNGEE. This CDR3 spans 12 amino acids. The V and J ends lost 4 bases and 11 bases respectively, with 15 bases between them. This CDR3 is CASSSRTRPYTF. The DNA for the CDR3 is TGTGCCAGCAGCTCGCGGACACGACCGTACACCTTC.

The J gene is TRBJ1-5, the V gene TRBV6-2 or TRBV6-3; no clear D. Trimming removed 0 bases from V and 0 bases from J, with 9 bases in between. Germline V gives CDR1 MNHEY, CDR2 SVGEGT. The CDR3 is 16 amino acids. The CDR3 nucleotides are TGTGCCAGCAGTTACTCGAACCTCTATAGCAATCAGCCCCAGCATTTT. Translation: CASSYSNLYSNQPQHF.